This T cell receptor beta chain appears in the sequencing data of a study of cytomegalovirus exposure and HLA in healthy donors. 13 Jbeta primers and 60 Vbeta primers were used for the PCR. Using immunoSEQ multiplex PCR, the repertoire was profiled, and TCRdb retains in-frame clones only, with some absent. The profile covers 100,000 to 150,000 clones, with 79% appearing a single time and 2% to 2.5% taken by the ten largest. Germline V lookup: CDR1 SNHLY, CDR2 FYNNEI. The V end lost 3 bases, the J end lost 5 bases, and 16 bases lay between the germline ends. The CDR3 spans 16 residues. This sequence originates from a man between 18 and 35 years old in good health and CMV-seronegative. This chain links TRBV2 with TRBJ2-2, with TRBD1 as a possible D gene (6 bases). Sequencing was done on a sample of PBMCs. The CDR3 DNA sequence: TGTGCCAGCAGTGAGCTAGCTGGGGGCAGGACCGGGGAGCTGTTTTTT. It translates to CASSELAGGRTGELFF. Full variable domain (missing parts from reference TRBV2 and TRBJ2-2): EPEVTQTPSHQVTQMGQEVILRCVPISNHLYFYWYRQILGQKVEFLVSFYNNEISEKSEIFDDQFSVERPDGSNFTLKIRSTKLEDSAMYFCASSELAGGRTGELFFGEGSRLTVL.